What follows are 31 T cell receptor beta chains derived from one specimen sequenced in a study of cytomegalovirus exposure and HLA in healthy donors. The PCR made use of 60 Vbeta and 13 Jbeta primers. TCRdb's copy holds only in-frame clones and misses some; the assay was immunoSEQ multiplex PCR. Of around 180,000 clones listed, around 75% are singletons. Source material: PBMCs. Source of these receptors: a woman aged 30 to 39 in good health and CMV-seropositive.

The V gene is TRBV20-1, the J gene TRBJ1-1; D is undetermined. Trimming cost V 6 bases and J 11 bases, with 16 bases left between them. The CDR3 length is 11 residues. Germline V gives CDR1 DFQATT, CDR2 SNEGSKA (reference sequence). The CDR3 sequence: CSAIPNMEAFF. As DNA, the CDR3 is TGCAGTGCGATCCCAAACATGGAGGCTTTCTTT.

With respect to this clone: Its ends do not fully match the called genes, so a read error is possible. This sequence joins TRBV6-1 and TRBJ2-2; 9 nucleotides agree with TRBD1. CDR3 length: 12 residues. Germline CDR1 reads MNHNS; CDR2 reads SASEGT. DNA for the CDR3: TGCGTGGGACAGGGTATTGACGGGGAGCTGTTTTTT. Its protein product is CVGQGIDGELFF.

This chain joins TRBV9 and TRBJ1-1; 9 bases agree with TRBD1. From germline, CDR1 is SGDLS and CDR2 YYNGEE. V dropped 0 bases and J dropped 3; count of bases not matched to a gene: 6. The CDR3 is 16 residues long. The CDR3: CASSVAGTGKHTEAFF. The CDR3 nucleotides are TGTGCCAGCAGCGTAGCCGGGACAGGGAAACACACTGAAGCTTTCTTT.

The chain couples TRBV27 to TRBJ2-5; 8 bases fit TRBD2. The CDR3 consists of 15 residues. The J segment lost 5 bases and the V segment lost 6 bases, leaving 11 bases of the junction unmatched. CDR1 MNHEY and CDR2 SMNVEV come from the germline V gene (reference sequence). This chain's CDR3 is CASSRLIGRGETQYF. CDR3 in DNA: TGTGCCAGCAGCCGCTTAATCGGGAGGGGTGAGACCCAGTACTTC.

The rearrangement links TRBV6-6 to TRBJ2-2; the match to TRBD2 covers 7 bases. The trim removed 7 bases at V and 7 bases at J, leaving 9 bases unmatched. The CDR3 is made up of 14 amino acids. Germline V CDR1 and CDR2: MNHNY, SVGAGI (reference sequence). CDR3 sequence (DNA): TGTGCCAGCATCTGGGAGGGTCCGGGCGGGGAGCTGTTTTTT. Its translation: CASIWEGPGGELFF.

The chain joins TRBV28 to TRBJ2-7; 7 bases match TRBD1. With 6 bases clipped from V and 0 bases from J, the junction kept 5 bases outside the gene matches. The CDR3 has 14 amino acids. Looked up from germline, CDR1 is MDHEN and CDR2 is SYDVKM. CDR3 sequence reads: CASREQGSSYEQYF. CDR3 in DNA: TGTGCCAGCAGGGAACAGGGGAGCTCCTACGAGCAGTACTTC.

The J gene is TRBJ1-2, the V gene TRBV5-6; TRBD1 might be the D (5 bases). The V end lost 5 bases, the J end lost 4 bases, and 21 bases lay between the germline ends. This CDR3 contains 16 residues. The germline V gene encodes CDR1 SGHDT and CDR2 YYEEEE. The CDR3 DNA reads as TGTGCCAGCAGACCCTACGCGGGAGGGGCACTCTATGGCTACACCTTC. Encoded protein: CASRPYAGGALYGYTF.

The rearrangement uses TRBV9 and TRBJ1-5, with TRBD1 as a possible D gene (5 bases). The V gene lost 0 bases and the J gene lost 0 bases, with 7 bases spanning the gap. Germline CDR1 reads SGDLS; CDR2 reads YYNGEE. This CDR3 contains 15 residues. CDR3 DNA: TGTGCCAGCAGCGTAGGGGGCTCTAGCAATCAGCCCCAGCATTTT. This codes for CASSVGGSSNQPQHF.

This clone has more than one count but fewer than ten. The genes are TRBV15 and TRBJ2-6; unclear D gene. Germline V gene sequence: CDR1 LNHNV, CDR2 YYDKDF (reference sequence). The CDR3 covers 15 residues. V was trimmed by 0 bases and J by 4 bases, leaving 7 bases between them. CDR3 residues: CATSREVAGANVLTF. In DNA, the CDR3 is TGTGCCACCAGCAGAGAAGTGGCCGGGGCCAACGTCCTGACTTTC.

The rearrangement links TRBV28 to TRBJ2-7; TRBD1 aligns across 8 bases. The CDR3 sequence is 14 residues long. The germline gives CDR1 MDHEN, CDR2 SYDVKM. V shed 3 bases and J 1 base; nucleotides not matched to a gene: 2. The CDR3 reads CASSFTGGSYEQYF. The DNA for the CDR3 is TGTGCCAGCAGTTTTACAGGGGGGTCCTACGAGCAGTACTTC.

V usage is TRBV29-1 and J usage is TRBJ2-3; the match to TRBD2 covers 12 bases. With V trimmed by 4 bases and J by 2 bases, 10 bases remained unmatched. Germline CDR1 and CDR2: SQVTM and ANQGSEA. The CDR3 contains 17 residues. The CDR3 coding sequence is TGCAGCGTTGCGGGCCCAAGGACTAGCGGGGACACAGATACGCAGTATTTT. The encoded protein is CSVAGPRTSGDTDTQYF.

The chain employs TRBV5-1 and TRBJ1-1, with D perhaps matching TRBD1 (5 bases). The germline V and J ends were trimmed by 0 bases and 0 bases, with 12 bases remaining between them. This CDR3 is built from 16 residues. Germline V CDR1 and CDR2: SGHRS, YFSETQ. The DNA of the CDR3 is TGCGCCAGCAGCTTGGTCCAGGGTCGCCTGAACACTGAAGCTTTCTTT. Amino acids: CASSLVQGRLNTEAFF.

V and J are TRBV15 and TRBJ1-1; D might be TRBD1 (5 bases). The CDR3 contains 12 residues. CDR1 LNHNV and CDR2 YYDKDF come from the germline V gene (reference sequence). V was shortened by 3 bases and J by 6 bases, with 8 bases between the two germline ends. The CDR3 loop is CATSSRVPEAFF. CDR3 bases: TGTGCCACCAGCAGCAGGGTGCCTGAAGCTTTCTTT.

V gene TRBV5-1 combines with J gene TRBJ1-1; TRBD1 aligns across 7 bases. The CDR3 is made up of 12 amino acids. J was trimmed by 7 bases and V by 4 bases; bases with no gene match: 4. The germline V gene has CDR1 SGHRS and CDR2 YFSETQ. CDR3 protein: CASSEQGIEAFF. As DNA, the CDR3 is TGCGCCAGCAGCGAACAGGGGATTGAAGCTTTCTTT.

This clone was seen more than once but under ten times. The V gene is TRBV7-6, the J gene TRBJ1-5; D is unresolved. Germline V gene data show CDR1 as SGHVS and CDR2 as FNYEAQ. This CDR3 is 13 amino acids long. V was shortened by 1 base and J by 4 bases, with 5 bases between the two germline ends. This chain's CDR3 is CASSLGRNQPQHF. DNA for the CDR3: TGTGCCAGCAGCTTAGGCCGGAATCAGCCCCAGCATTTT.

The chain is built from TRBV6-1 and TRBJ2-7; maybe TRBD1 (5 bases). The CDR3 is 14 residues long. Germline values: CDR1 MNHNS, CDR2 SASEGT. The V end lost 6 bases, the J end lost 4 bases, and 16 bases lay between the germline ends. In nucleotides, the CDR3 is TGTGCCAGCAGCGAGGCGGCAGGGTTATACGAGCAGTACTTC. Residues: CASSEAAGLYEQYF.

Points on this clone: Germline and junction disagree at one end, which may indicate a read error. The J gene is TRBJ2-1, the V gene TRBV7-7; 9 positions agree with TRBD1. Germline CDR1 SSHAT, CDR2 FNYEAQ (reference sequence). The CDR3 consists of 16 residues. CDR3: CASSPPGTGNRNEQFF. The CDR3 region has the DNA TGTGCTAGCAGCCCCCCCGGGACAGGGAACCGCAATGAGCAGTTCTTC.

The V and J genes are TRBV7-8 and TRBJ1-1, with a possible D match to TRBD1 (5 bases). This CDR3 is 15 amino acids long. V lost 1 base and J 0 bases, leaving 9 bases between the germline ends. Germline V lookup: CDR1 SGHVS, CDR2 FQNEAQ. The chain's CDR3 is CASSLEVGVNTEAFF. CDR3 nucleotides: TGTGCCAGCAGCTTAGAGGTAGGGGTGAACACTGAAGCTTTCTTT.

The chain couples TRBV5-6 to TRBJ1-2; the D gene is possibly TRBD1 (5 bases). V dropped 4 bases and J dropped 3 bases, with 7 bases sitting between them. The germline V gene has CDR1 SGHDT and CDR2 YYEEEE. The CDR3 is made up of 12 amino acids. The DNA of the CDR3 is TGTGCCAGCAGCCCACAGGACTATGGCTACACCTTC. It translates to CASSPQDYGYTF.

The rearrangement links TRBV4-3 to TRBJ1-6; D remains ambiguous. The CDR3 has 16 amino acids. Trimming left V 0 bases short and J 7 bases short, with 13 bases between. The germline CDR1 and CDR2 sequences are LGHNA and YSLEER. The CDR3 is CASSQELRSWNSPLHF. The CDR3 nucleotides read TGCGCCAGCAGCCAAGAACTTCGAAGTTGGAATTCACCCCTCCACTTT.

The chain couples TRBV29-1 to TRBJ2-1, with 8 bases lining up with TRBD2. CDR1 is SQVTM, CDR2 ANQGSEA, per germline. With 6 bases clipped from V and 2 bases from J, the junction kept 9 bases outside the gene matches. This CDR3 contains 15 residues. CDR3 coding DNA: TGCAGCGTCCGGCACCTAGCGGGCGCCTACAATGAGCAGTTCTTC. Amino acid sequence: CSVRHLAGAYNEQFF.

This chain uses TRBV19 with TRBJ1-5; TRBD1 might be the D (6 bases). Germline CDR1 is LNHDA and CDR2 is SQIVND (reference sequence). The V end lost 4 bases, the J end lost 4 bases, and 11 bases lay between the germline ends. The CDR3 covers 14 residues. CDR3: CASSTRDTNQPQHF. For the CDR3, the DNA is TGTGCCAGTAGTACCCGGGACACGAATCAGCCCCAGCATTTT.

The gene calls are TRBV18 and TRBJ1-1, with 7 bases fitting TRBD1. This CDR3 region has 11 residues. Germline V lookup: CDR1 KGHSH, CDR2 LQKENI. Unmatched junction bases numbered 5, after V lost 2 bases and J lost 14 bases. The CDR3 is CASSPGGQRFF. The DNA of the CDR3 is TGTGCCAGCTCACCAGGGGGACAGAGATTCTTT.

The chain has TRBV6-5 and TRBJ2-2; no reliable D call. In germline, CDR1 is MNHEY, CDR2 SVGAGI. Trimming removed 5 bases from V and 4 bases from J, with 5 bases in between. This CDR3 contains 12 residues. In nucleotides, the CDR3 is TGTGCCAGCAGTGTCCGCACCGGGGAGCTGTTTTTT. Protein: CASSVRTGELFF.

This chain uses TRBV5-1 with TRBJ2-1; weak D call: TRBD2 (7 bases). This CDR3 contains 15 residues. V shed 7 bases and J shed 0 bases, with 14 bases lying between them. CDR1 SGHRS and CDR2 YFSETQ come from the germline V gene. The CDR3 nucleotides are TGCGCCAGCGTGGGGGGCGGGAGCTCCTACAATGAGCAGTTCTTC. Protein: CASVGGGSSYNEQFF.

V usage is TRBV2 and J usage is TRBJ2-7, with TRBD1 matching 9 bases. Germline trimming cut 0 bases from V and 4 bases from J; bases unmatched to any gene: 10. The CDR3 runs 17 residues. Germline CDR1 and CDR2: SNHLY and FYNNEI. The CDR3 sequence: CASSEALGQGSTYEQYF. The CDR3 DNA follows: TGTGCCAGCAGTGAAGCCCTAGGACAGGGGAGTACGTACGAGCAGTACTTC.

The chain has TRBV27 and TRBJ1-2; TRBD1 matches at 8 bases. V shed 1 base and J 0 bases; nucleotides not matched to a gene: 7. CDR1 MNHEY and CDR2 SMNVEV come from the germline V gene (reference sequence). The CDR3 contains 17 residues. The chain's CDR3 is CASSLWRGTGANYGYTF. The CDR3 nucleotides read TGTGCCAGCAGTTTATGGAGGGGGACAGGAGCTAACTATGGCTACACCTTC.

Of note for this clone: The sample has other DNA sequences that encode this CDR3 too. This chain uses TRBV6-5 with TRBJ1-2, with a tentative D call TRBD1 (6 bases). Trimming stripped 7 bases from V and 5 bases from J, with 8 bases between. CDR1 and CDR2 (germline): MNHEY, SVGAGI. CDR3 size: 11 residues. Here the CDR3 reads CASTRGYGYTF. The CDR3 bases are TGTGCCAGCACGAGGGGGTATGGCTACACCTTC.

The chain combines TRBV5-1 with TRBJ2-1, with 10 bases lining up with TRBD1. The CDR3 sequence is 17 residues long. Germline V CDR1 and CDR2: SGHRS, YFSETQ. V shed 4 bases, J shed 6 bases, and the junction held 13 bases outside the gene matches. CDR3 protein: CASSLRDRGRLGNEQFF. The CDR3, as DNA: TGCGCCAGCAGCCTACGGGACAGGGGAAGATTGGGCAATGAGCAGTTCTTC.

CDR3 nucleotides: TGCAGCGTTGAAGAATCCGGGTTCGGCGAGCAGTACTTC. This encodes CSVEESGFGEQYF. This chain uses TRBV29-1 with TRBJ2-7; D is uncertain. CDR1 and CDR2 from the germline V gene are SQVTM and ANQGSEA. V was cut by 0 bases and J by 6 bases, with 12 bases left in between. This CDR3 region has 13 residues.

The rearrangement links TRBV28 to TRBJ1-2; D may be TRBD1 (5 bases). This CDR3 has 15 amino acids. Germline loops: CDR1 MDHEN, CDR2 SYDVKM. The ends were cut back, 5 bases at V and 4 bases at J, with 17 bases in the middle. The CDR3 sequence is CASSTTGLQPYGYTF. CDR3 DNA: TGTGCCAGCAGTACCACAGGATTACAACCCTATGGCTACACCTTC.